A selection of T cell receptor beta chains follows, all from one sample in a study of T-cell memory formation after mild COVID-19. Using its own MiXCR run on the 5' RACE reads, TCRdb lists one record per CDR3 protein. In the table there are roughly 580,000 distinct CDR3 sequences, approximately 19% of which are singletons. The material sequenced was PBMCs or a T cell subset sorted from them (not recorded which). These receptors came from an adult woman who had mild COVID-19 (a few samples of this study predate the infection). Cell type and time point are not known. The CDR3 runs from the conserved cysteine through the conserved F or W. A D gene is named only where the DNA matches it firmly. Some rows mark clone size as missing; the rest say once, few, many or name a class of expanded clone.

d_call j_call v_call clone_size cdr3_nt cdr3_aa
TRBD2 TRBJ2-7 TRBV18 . TGTGCCAGCTCACCGAGGACTAGCGGGACGACCTCCTACGAGCAGTACTTC CASSPRTSGTTSYEQYF
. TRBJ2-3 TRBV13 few TGTGCCAGCAGTGGCAGGGCTAGCACAGATACGCAGTATTTT CASSGRASTDTQYF
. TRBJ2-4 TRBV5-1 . TGCGCCAGCAGCCTAACGGACTATTCCAAAAACATTCAGTACTTC CASSLTDYSKNIQYF
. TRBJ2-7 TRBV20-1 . TGCAGTGCTAGAGATTTAGGGGTCGAGCAGTACTTC CSARDLGVEQYF
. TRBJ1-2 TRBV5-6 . TGTGCCAGCACCCCCCGGGGGTGGTCTGGCTACACCTTC CASTPRGWSGYTF
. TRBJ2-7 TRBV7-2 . TGTGCCAGCAGCTTACGAGTGGCGGCTAGCTCCTACGAGCAGTACTTC CASSLRVAASSYEQYF
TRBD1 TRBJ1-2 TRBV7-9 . TGTGCCAGCAGCTCTACAGGGGGCAGGGTGGAAGGCTACACCTTC CASSSTGGRVEGYTF
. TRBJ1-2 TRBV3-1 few TGTGCCAGCAGCCAACTCAGGGGCGGTGGCTACACCTTC CASSQLRGGGYTF
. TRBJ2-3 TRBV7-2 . TGTGCCAGCAGCTTATCCGGGGCGTCAGATACGCAGTATTTT CASSLSGASDTQYF
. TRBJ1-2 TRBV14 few TGTGCCAGCAGTGGGATCGGGCGTAACTATGGCTACACCTTC CASSGIGRNYGYTF
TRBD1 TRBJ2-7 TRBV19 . TGTGCCAGTAGTCGATCGGGACAGGCCGCCTACGAGCAGTACTTC CASSRSGQAAYEQYF
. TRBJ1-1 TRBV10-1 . TGCGCCAGCAGGGACAGAAGAAACACTGAAGCTTTCTTT CASRDRRNTEAFF
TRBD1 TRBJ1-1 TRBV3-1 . TGTGCCAGCAGCCCGATACAGGGGGCTGAAGCTTTCTTT CASSPIQGAEAFF
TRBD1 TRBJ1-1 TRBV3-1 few TGTGCCAGCAGCCTTACCGGGACAGGGTTAACTGAAGCTTTCTTT CASSLTGTGLTEAFF
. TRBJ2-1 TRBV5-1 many TGCGCCAGCAGCTTGGTTGGTGAATCGGATGAGCAGTTCTTC CASSLVGESDEQFF
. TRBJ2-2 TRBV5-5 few TGTGCCAGCAGCTTGCCGGGACGGTCGGTCCCCGGGGAGCTGTTTTTT CASSLPGRSVPGELFF
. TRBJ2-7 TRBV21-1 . TGTGCCAGCAACCCGGCGCTGCGGAGGGCTAGCGGGAGTGGTGAGCAGTACTTC CASNPALRRASGSGEQYF
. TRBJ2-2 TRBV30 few TGTGCCTGGAGTCCATTCCCCCTCGGGGAGCTGTTTTTT CAWSPFPLGELFF
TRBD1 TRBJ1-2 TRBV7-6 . TGTGCCAGCAGCCACCCTCTAACAGGGGTGGGTGGCTACACCTTC CASSHPLTGVGGYTF
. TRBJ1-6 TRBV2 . TGTGCCAGCAGTGCGCGGCAGCCCAAGATTGATTCACCCCTCCACTTT CASSARQPKIDSPLHF
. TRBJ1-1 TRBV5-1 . TGCGCCAGCAGCTACCTTTATGGTCTTGAGGCTGAAGCTTTCTTT CASSYLYGLEAEAFF
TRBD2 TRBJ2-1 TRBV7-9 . TGTGCCAGCAGCGTACCGGGGGGACGGGGCAATGAGCAGTTCTTC CASSVPGGRGNEQFF
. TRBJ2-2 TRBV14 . TGTGCCAGCAGCCTATGGAGAGCGAACACCGGGGAGCTGTTTTTT CASSLWRANTGELFF
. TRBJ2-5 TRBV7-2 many TGTGCCAGCAGCCATCGAAAACAGCGTCAAGAGACCCAGTACTTC CASSHRKQRQETQYF
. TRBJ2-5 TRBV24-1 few TGTGCCACCAGTGATTTCTCCAGCCAAGAGACCCAGTACTTC CATSDFSSQETQYF
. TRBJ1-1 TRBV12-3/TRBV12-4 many TGTGCCAGCAGTTCCGGGCCCTCCCGGGGGGACACTGAAGCTTTCTTT CASSSGPSRGDTEAFF
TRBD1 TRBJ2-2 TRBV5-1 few TGCGCCAGCAGCTTAGATCCCGGGACAGGCTCTACCGGGGAGCTGTTTTTT CASSLDPGTGSTGELFF
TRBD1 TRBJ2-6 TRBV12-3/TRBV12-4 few TGTGCCAGCAGCCCCGACAGGGGAGGATCTGGGGCCAACGTCCTGACTTTC CASSPDRGGSGANVLTF
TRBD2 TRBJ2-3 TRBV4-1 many TGCGCCAGCAGCCAAGTCGCGGCGGGGGGCCTAGATACGCAGTATTTT CASSQVAAGGLDTQYF
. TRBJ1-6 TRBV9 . TGTGCCAGCAGCTTGGGAACAGGGATTAATTCACCCCTCCACTTT CASSLGTGINSPLHF
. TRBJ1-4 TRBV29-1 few TGCAGCGTGGGGACAACTAATGAAAAACTGTTTTTT CSVGTTNEKLFF
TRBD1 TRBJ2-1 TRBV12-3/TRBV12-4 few TGTGCCAGCAGCCTCACAGGGGTAAGGGACAATGAGCAGTTCTTC CASSLTGVRDNEQFF
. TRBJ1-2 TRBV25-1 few TGTGCCAGCAGTGAATCTCTTACTAAAGAGAGTGGCTACACCTTC CASSESLTKESGYTF
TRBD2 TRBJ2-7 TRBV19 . TGTGCCAGTAGTTCTCGTGGGGGGGGACTACCCTACGAGCAGTACTTC CASSSRGGGLPYEQYF
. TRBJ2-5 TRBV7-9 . TGTGCCAGCAGCTTAGGGCTGGGCGACGAGACCCAGTACTTC CASSLGLGDETQYF
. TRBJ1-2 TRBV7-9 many TGTGCCAGCAGCTTGGACAGAGCTCCCTTCTATGGCTACACCTTC CASSLDRAPFYGYTF
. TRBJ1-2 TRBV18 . TGTGCCAGCTCACCACCGTACCCGGGAAGCTATGGCTACACCTTC CASSPPYPGSYGYTF
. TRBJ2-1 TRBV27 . TGTGCCAGCAGACCGGGACACCTAAATGAGCAGTTCTTC CASRPGHLNEQFF
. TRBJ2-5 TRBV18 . TGTGCCAGCTCACCTACACGATGGGACTCGCAAGAGACCCAGTACTTC CASSPTRWDSQETQYF
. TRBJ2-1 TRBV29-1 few TGCAGCGTCGGGGACTCCTCCTACAATGAGCAGTTCTTC CSVGDSSYNEQFF
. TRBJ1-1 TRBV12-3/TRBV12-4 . TGTGCCAGCAGCCTTGCCCTAACAGGGACTGAAGCTTTCTTT CASSLALTGTEAFF
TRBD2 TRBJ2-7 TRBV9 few TGTGCCAGCAGCGAGGGACTAGCGGGAGTGTCCGAGCAGTACTTC CASSEGLAGVSEQYF
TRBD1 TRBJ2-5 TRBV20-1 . TGCAGTGCTAACGCCCGGGGACAGGGTATTTGGGAGACCCAGTACTTC CSANARGQGIWETQYF
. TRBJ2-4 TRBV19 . TGTGCCAGTAATCGAGCGGTAGCCAAAAACATTCAGTACTTC CASNRAVAKNIQYF
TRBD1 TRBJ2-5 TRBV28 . TGTGCCAGCACCAACCTCCCCGGGACAGGGGCCTTCGGGGAGACCCAGTACTTC CASTNLPGTGAFGETQYF
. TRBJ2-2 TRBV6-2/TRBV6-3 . TGTGCCAGCAGTGATAACACCGGGGAGCTGTTTTTT CASSDNTGELFF
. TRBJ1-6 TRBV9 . TGTGCCAGCAGCCCGACCCGGCTCTCACCCCTCCACTTT CASSPTRLSPLHF
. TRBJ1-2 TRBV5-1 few TGCGCCAGCAGCTCGCCCGGGCCTAAGATGGGAGACTATGGCTACACCTTC CASSSPGPKMGDYGYTF
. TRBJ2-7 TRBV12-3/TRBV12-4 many TGTGCCAGCAGTAGAGCTAGCGAAATTTACGAGCAGTACTTC CASSRASEIYEQYF
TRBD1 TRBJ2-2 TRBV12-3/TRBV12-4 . TGTGCCAGCAGCCGCAAACAGGGGGCGCGAACCGGGGAGCTGTTTTTT CASSRKQGARTGELFF
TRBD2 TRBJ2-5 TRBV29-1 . TGCAGCGTTGAAGATAACGGACTAGCGAGCGAGACCCAGTACTTC CSVEDNGLASETQYF
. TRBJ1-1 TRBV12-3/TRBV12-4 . TGTGCCAGCAGACAAGGGTTAGGAGGGACTGAAGCTTTCTTT CASRQGLGGTEAFF
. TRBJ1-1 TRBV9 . TGTGCCAGCAGCGTAGGCGGTAGGACCGTGAACACTGAAGCTTTCTTT CASSVGGRTVNTEAFF
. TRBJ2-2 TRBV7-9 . TGTGCCAGCAGAATAGAGTCGGGTAACACCGGGGAGCTGTTTTTT CASRIESGNTGELFF
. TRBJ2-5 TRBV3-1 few TGTGCCAGCAGCTCCCGTAGGGTATACTTC CASSSRRVYF
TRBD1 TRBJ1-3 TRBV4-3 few TGCGCCAGCAGCCAAGATTACCCCGACAGGGGGCCCCCTGGAAACACCATATATTTT CASSQDYPDRGPPGNTIYF